This T cell receptor beta chain was retrieved from a study of cytomegalovirus exposure and HLA in healthy donors. The study, taken as a whole, reports: By a later analysis, the bulk of CMV-associated TCR beta chains appeared HLA-restricted. The listing of 150 to 200 TCR beta chains classed them as cytomegalovirus-associated. An Asian-associated ancestry cluster reportedly showed fewer N-insertions than the roughly 700-donor mean in a later analysis. In a later analysis, 16,951 TCR beta sequences were associated with HLA alleles at 0.05 false discovery rate.

Details on this clone: Its antigen is unknown.

The PCR employed 60 Vbeta primers together with 13 Jbeta primers. Sequencing was performed with immunoSEQ multiplex PCR; in TCRdb, only in-frame clones are kept and a portion is missing. This sample carries around 71,000 clones, approximately 70% of them seen once, and the ten largest clones take about 14%. The origin of this receptor is a male donor in good health and CMV-seropositive. Sequencing was done on a sample of PBMCs.

CDR3 region: CATSRGQGAYEQYF. CDR3 nucleotides: TGTGCCACCAGCAGAGGGCAGGGGGCTTACGAGCAGTACTTC. The V call is TRBV15, the J call TRBJ2-7; 8 positions match TRBD1. CDR1 LNHNV and CDR2 YYDKDF come from the germline V gene (reference sequence). J lost 4 bases, V lost 1 base, and 3 bases had no gene match. The CDR3 covers 14 residues.